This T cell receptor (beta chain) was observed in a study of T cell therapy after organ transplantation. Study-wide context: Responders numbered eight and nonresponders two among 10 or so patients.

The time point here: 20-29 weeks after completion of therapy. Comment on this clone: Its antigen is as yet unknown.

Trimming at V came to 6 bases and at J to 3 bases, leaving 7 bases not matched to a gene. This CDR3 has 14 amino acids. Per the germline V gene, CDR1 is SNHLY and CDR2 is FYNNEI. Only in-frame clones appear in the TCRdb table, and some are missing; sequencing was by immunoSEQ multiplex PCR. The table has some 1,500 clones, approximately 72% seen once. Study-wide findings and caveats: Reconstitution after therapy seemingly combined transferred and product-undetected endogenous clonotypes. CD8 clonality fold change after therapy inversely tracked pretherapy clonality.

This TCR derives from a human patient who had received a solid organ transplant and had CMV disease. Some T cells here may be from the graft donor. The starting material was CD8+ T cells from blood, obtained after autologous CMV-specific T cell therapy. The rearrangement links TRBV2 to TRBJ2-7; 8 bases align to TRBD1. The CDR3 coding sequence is TGTGCCAGCAGGGGAGACAGGGGTAACTACGAGCAGTACTTC. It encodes CASRGDRGNYEQYF.